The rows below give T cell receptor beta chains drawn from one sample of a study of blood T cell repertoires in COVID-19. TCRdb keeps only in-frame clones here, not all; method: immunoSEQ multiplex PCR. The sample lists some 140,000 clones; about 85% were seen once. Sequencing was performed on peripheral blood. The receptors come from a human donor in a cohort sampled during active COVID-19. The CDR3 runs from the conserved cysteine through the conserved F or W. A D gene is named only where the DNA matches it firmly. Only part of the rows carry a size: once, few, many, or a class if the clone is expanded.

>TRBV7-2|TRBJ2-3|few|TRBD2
CASSLDWRGGSDTQYF
TGTGCCAGCAGCTTAGACTGGCGGGGGGGCTCAGATACGCAGTATTTT
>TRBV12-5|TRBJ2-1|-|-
CASGLPPINEQFF
TGTGCTAGTGGTTTGCCCCCAATTAATGAGCAGTTCTTC
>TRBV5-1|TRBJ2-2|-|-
CASSWVVADTGELFF
TGCGCCAGCAGCTGGGTGGTAGCGGACACCGGGGAGCTGTTTTTT
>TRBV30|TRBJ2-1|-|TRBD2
CAWRSPGGEQFF
TGTGCCTGGAGGTCCCCCGGGGGGGAGCAGTTCTTC
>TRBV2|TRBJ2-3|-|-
CASSALEFYTQYF
TGTGCCAGCAGTGCTCTAGAATTTTATACGCAGTATTTT
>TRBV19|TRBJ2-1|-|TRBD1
CATKAAGTGINEQFF
TGTGCCACTAAGGCAGCCGGGACAGGGATCAATGAGCAGTTCTTC
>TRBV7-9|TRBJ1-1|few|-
CASTSWETEAFF
TGTGCCAGCACCTCCTGGGAGACTGAAGCTTTCTTT
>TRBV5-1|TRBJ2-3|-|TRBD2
CASSLATSGTDTQYF
TGCGCCAGCAGCTTGGCCACTAGCGGCACAGATACGCAGTATTTT
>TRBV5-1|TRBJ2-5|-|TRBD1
CASSTRQGAVETQYF
TGCGCCAGCAGCACCCGACAGGGGGCGGTTGAGACCCAGTACTTC
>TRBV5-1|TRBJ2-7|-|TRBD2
CASSLSGGYEQYF
TGCGCCAGCAGCTTGTCGGGGGGCTACGAGCAGTACTTC
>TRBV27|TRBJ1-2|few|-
CASRGPTYGYTF
TGTGCCAGCAGGGGCCCTACCTATGGCTACACCTTC
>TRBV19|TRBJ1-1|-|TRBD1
CASRPQGMNTEAFF
TGTGCCAGTCGACCACAGGGGATGAACACTGAAGCTTTCTTT
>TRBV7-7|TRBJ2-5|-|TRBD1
CASSSTGDAETQYF
TGTGCCAGCAGCTCGACAGGGGACGCCGAGACCCAGTACTTC
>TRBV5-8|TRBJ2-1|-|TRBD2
CASPSGPLAGGKNEQFF
TGTGCCAGCCCTTCAGGGCCCCTAGCGGGAGGGAAAAATGAGCAGTTCTTC
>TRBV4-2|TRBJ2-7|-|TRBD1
CASAPGQGYEQYF
TGTGCCAGCGCACCGGGACAGGGGTACGAGCAGTACTTC
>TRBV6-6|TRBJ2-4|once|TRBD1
CASTTGGTAKNIQYF
TGTGCCAGCACCACAGGGGGAACAGCCAAAAACATTCAGTACTTC
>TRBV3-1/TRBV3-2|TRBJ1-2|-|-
CASSQMQGSGYTF
TGTGCCAGCAGTCAAATGCAGGGTAGTGGCTACACCTTC
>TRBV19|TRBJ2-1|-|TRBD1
CASSPDRSSYNEQFF
TGTGCCAGTAGCCCGGACAGGAGCTCCTACAATGAGCAGTTCTTC
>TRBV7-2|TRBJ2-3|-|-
CASSLVSSPRLAGTDTQYF
TGTGCCAGCAGCTTAGTCTCCTCCCCGAGGCTAGCTGGCACAGATACGCAGTATTTT
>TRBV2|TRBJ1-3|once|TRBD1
CASSEGGQGVSTIYF
TGTGCCAGCAGTGAAGGCGGGCAGGGGGTCAGCACCATATATTTT
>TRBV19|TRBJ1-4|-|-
CASSNGFGEKLFF
TGTGCCAGTAGTAATGGCTTTGGCGAAAAACTGTTTTTT
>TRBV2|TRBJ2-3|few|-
CASTGVGGTDTQYF
TGTGCCAGCACTGGGGTAGGGGGTACAGATACGCAGTATTTT
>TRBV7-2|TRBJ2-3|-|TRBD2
CASSPRTSGDTQYF
TGTGCCAGCAGCCCGCGGACTAGCGGAGATACGCAGTATTTT
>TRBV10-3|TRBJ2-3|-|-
CAISPENEDTQYF
TGTGCCATCAGCCCCGAGAACGAAGATACGCAGTATTTT
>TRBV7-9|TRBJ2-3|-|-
CASSLYVSGTDTQYF
TGTGCCAGCAGCTTATATGTGTCGGGCACAGATACGCAGTATTTT
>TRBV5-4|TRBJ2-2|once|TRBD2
CASSRPGSGRVAGELFF
TGTGCCAGCAGCCGCCCGGGTAGCGGGAGAGTCGCCGGGGAGCTGTTTTTT
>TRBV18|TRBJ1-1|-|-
CASSPAVGAEAFF
TGTGCCAGCTCACCGGCGGTCGGCGCTGAAGCTTTCTTT
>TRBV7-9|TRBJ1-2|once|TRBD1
CASSSSAGTGHRSSYTF
TGTGCCAGCAGCTCCTCGGCGGGGACAGGACACCGATCAAGCTACACCTTC
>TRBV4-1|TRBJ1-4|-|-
CAVRTGTNEKLFF
TGCGCCGTCCGAACAGGGACTAATGAAAAACTGTTTTTT
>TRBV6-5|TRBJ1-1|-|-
CASSWGGLSTEAFF
TGTGCCAGCAGTTGGGGGGGTCTGAGCACTGAAGCTTTCTTT
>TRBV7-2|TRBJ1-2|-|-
CASSLGGLSGYTF
TGTGCCAGCAGCTTAGGGGGGCTCAGTGGCTACACCTTC
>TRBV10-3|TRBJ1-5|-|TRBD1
CAISESGTGDQPQHF
TGTGCCATCAGTGAGTCCGGGACAGGGGATCAGCCCCAGCATTTT
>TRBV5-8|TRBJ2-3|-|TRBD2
CASSLGQRGATDTQYF
TGTGCCAGCAGCCTCGGGCAGCGGGGGGCCACAGATACGCAGTATTTT
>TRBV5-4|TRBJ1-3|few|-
CASSLGLQGLGNTIYF
TGTGCCAGCAGCTTGGGGCTACAGGGTTTGGGAAACACCATATATTTT
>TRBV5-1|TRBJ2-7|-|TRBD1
CASSLGQGNEQYF
TGCGCCAGCAGCTTGGGACAGGGGAACGAGCAGTACTTC
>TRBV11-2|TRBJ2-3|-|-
CASSLRESRTDTQYF
TGTGCCAGCAGCCTACGAGAGAGCCGCACAGATACGCAGTATTTT
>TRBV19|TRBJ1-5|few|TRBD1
CASAKGTGSQQPQHF
TGTGCCAGCGCGAAGGGGACAGGGTCTCAGCAGCCCCAGCATTTT
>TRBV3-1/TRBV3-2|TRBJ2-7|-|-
CASSQVSAELVEQYF
TGTGCCAGCAGCCAAGTCAGTGCCGAATTGGTCGAGCAGTACTTC
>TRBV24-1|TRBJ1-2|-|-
CATSDRDRFYGYTF
TGTGCCACCAGTGACCGAGACAGATTCTATGGCTACACCTTC
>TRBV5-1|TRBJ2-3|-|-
CASSTSDTDTQYF
TGCGCCAGCAGCACTTCTGACACAGATACGCAGTATTTT
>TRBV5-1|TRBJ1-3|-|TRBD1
CASSQGQSGNTIYF
TGCGCCAGCAGCCAGGGACAGTCTGGAAACACCATATATTTT
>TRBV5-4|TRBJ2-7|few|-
CASSFPEGHEQYF
TGTGCCAGCAGCTTCCCGGAGGGCCACGAGCAGTACTTC
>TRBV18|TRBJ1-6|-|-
CASSRDPGGNSPLHF
TGTGCCAGCTCAAGGGACCCGGGGGGGAATTCACCCCTCCACTTT
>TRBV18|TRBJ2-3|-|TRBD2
CASSPVTSGSTDTQYF
TGTGCCAGCTCACCAGTGACTAGCGGAAGCACAGATACGCAGTATTTT
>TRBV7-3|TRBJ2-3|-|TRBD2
CASSLTSGTDTQYF
TGTGCCAGCAGCTTGACTAGCGGCACAGATACGCAGTATTTT
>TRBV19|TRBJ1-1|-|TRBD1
CASTRDRGRSTEAFF
TGTGCCAGTACTAGGGACAGGGGGCGAAGTACTGAAGCTTTCTTT